A selection of T cell receptor beta chains follows, all from one sample in a study of technical replicates of blood from several donors. TCRdb's copy holds only in-frame clones and misses some; the assay was immunoSEQ multiplex PCR. The sample consists of about 73,000 clones, more than 85% of them appearing once. Sequencing input: PBMCs. The receptors derive from a human donor in good health. Some clones in this sample may be carry-over from other donors' samples. CDR3s include the opening cysteine and the closing phenylalanine or tryptophan. Fields, in order: V gene, J gene, D gene, clone size, CDR3 DNA, CDR3 protein. D genes are given only for firm matches. The listing skips clone size in some rows; elsewhere it reads once, few, many or a size class.

V: TRBV11-3
J: TRBJ2-1
D: TRBD1
size: .
DNA: TGTGCCAGCAGCGCAGGGCAGGGGGCTTCTCATGAGCAGTTCTTC
CDR3: CASSAGQGASHEQFF

V: TRBV5-4
J: TRBJ2-2
D: TRBD2
size: once
DNA: TGTGCCAGCAGCTTGGAGCTAGCGGGGGACACCGGGGAGCTGTTTTTT
CDR3: CASSLELAGDTGELFF

V: TRBV5-1
J: TRBJ1-2
D: TRBD1
size: .
DNA: TGCGCCAGCAGCTTGGTCGCGGACAGGGTCGGCAATGGCTACACCTTC
CDR3: CASSLVADRVGNGYTF

V: TRBV15
J: TRBJ2-5
D: TRBD1
size: once
DNA: TGTGCCACCAGCAGAGGGGACAGCCAAGAGACCCAGTACTTC
CDR3: CATSRGDSQETQYF

V: TRBV4-3
J: TRBJ1-6
D: TRBD1
size: .
DNA: TGCGCCAGCAGCCAAGACAGGACAGGGGGTTCACCCCTCCACTTT
CDR3: CASSQDRTGGSPLHF

V: TRBV19
J: TRBJ1-2
D: .
size: few
DNA: TGTGCCAGTAGTATTACAGGATATGGCTACACCTTC
CDR3: CASSITGYGYTF

V: TRBV18
J: TRBJ2-2
D: TRBD1
size: .
DNA: TGTGCCAGCTCACCACCGGGACAGACTGCCAGGACCGGGGAGCTGTTTTTT
CDR3: CASSPPGQTARTGELFF

V: TRBV4-3
J: TRBJ2-1
D: TRBD2
size: once
DNA: TGCGCCAGCAGCCAAGGACTAGCGGGGGGTTCCCTGGAAAATGAGCAGTTCTTC
CDR3: CASSQGLAGGSLENEQFF

V: TRBV2
J: TRBJ2-5
D: TRBD2
size: .
DNA: TGTGCCAGCAGTTCCAGCGGGGGGGCCGGGGAGACCCAGTACTTC
CDR3: CASSSSGGAGETQYF

V: TRBV23-1
J: TRBJ1-2
D: .
size: .
DNA: TGCGCCAGCAGCCCGGGGAACCTCAAGGGCTACACCTTC
CDR3: CASSPGNLKGYTF

V: TRBV19
J: TRBJ2-7
D: .
size: .
DNA: TGTGCCAGTAGTCCTCCGGACAGAACCTACGAGCAGTACTTC
CDR3: CASSPPDRTYEQYF

V: TRBV18
J: TRBJ1-1
D: TRBD1
size: .
DNA: TGTGCCAGCTCACAGGGGGCGCCCGGTGAAGCTTTCTTT
CDR3: CASSQGAPGEAFF

V: TRBV5-4
J: TRBJ2-2
D: TRBD2
size: .
DNA: TGTGCCAGCAGCTTGCGGGGGGGCACCGGGGAGCTGTTTTTT
CDR3: CASSLRGGTGELFF

V: TRBV7-9
J: TRBJ2-1
D: .
size: .
DNA: TGTGCCAGCAGCTTAGGCAGCGGCTACAATGAGCAGTTCTTC
CDR3: CASSLGSGYNEQFF

V: TRBV7-2
J: TRBJ2-3
D: TRBD2
size: .
DNA: TGTGCCAGCAGCTCAAGGACTAGCGGGGGGGTACCAGATACGCAGTATTTT
CDR3: CASSSRTSGGVPDTQYF

V: TRBV10-3
J: TRBJ1-2
D: TRBD1
size: .
DNA: TGTGCCATCAGTGTGGGACAGGGGCCCTATGGCTACACCTTC
CDR3: CAISVGQGPYGYTF

V: TRBV6-6
J: TRBJ1-3
D: .
size: .
DNA: TGTGCCAGCAGCGACGGGGGGTTAGCTGGAAACACCATATATTTT
CDR3: CASSDGGLAGNTIYF

V: TRBV6-5
J: TRBJ2-7
D: TRBD1
size: once
DNA: TGTGCCAGCAGGTTCCGGGACAGACTCTACGAGCAGTACTTC
CDR3: CASRFRDRLYEQYF

V: TRBV4-2
J: TRBJ2-7
D: TRBD2
size: .
DNA: TGTGCCAGCAGCCAAGATCCCCAGCGGGGGTACGAGCAGTACTTC
CDR3: CASSQDPQRGYEQYF

V: TRBV14
J: TRBJ2-5
D: TRBD2
size: .
DNA: TGTGCCAGCAGCAGACGGACTAGCGGGGGTAGGATAAACCAAGAGACCCAGTACTTC
CDR3: CASSRRTSGGRINQETQYF

V: TRBV19
J: TRBJ2-1
D: TRBD2
size: .
DNA: TGTGCCAGTACGCGGGGGGGTATGAGCTCCTACAATGAGCAGTTCTTC
CDR3: CASTRGGMSSYNEQFF

V: TRBV4-1
J: TRBJ2-3
D: TRBD2
size: few
DNA: TGCGCCAGCAGCCAAGGGAGCGGGGGAACAGATACGCAGTATTTT
CDR3: CASSQGSGGTDTQYF